This TCR beta chain originates from a study of blood T cells in healthy people across ages. Points from the study as a whole: Relative to aged donors, long-lived donors carried more naive CD4+ cells and displayed higher diversity.

Trimming took off 6 bases at V and 9 bases at J, with 16 bases between the two ends. The germline gives CDR1 SGHRS, CDR2 YFSETQ. This CDR3 region has 13 residues. This clonotype was counted a few times. Its antigen is unidentified. The second PCR ran about 6 to 11 cycles with a sample-barcoded 5' primer and J-beta primers. Each cDNA molecule was tagged by a template-switch adaptor with 12 random nucleotides. TCRdb reprocessed the 5' RACE reads with MiXCR, giving one entry per CDR3 protein. This table holds just under 750,000 distinct CDR3 sequences, 20% to 25% found once. This rearrangement joins TRBV5-1 to TRBJ2-1; D is tentatively TRBD1 or TRBD2 (5 bases each). The sequence was obtained from a man between 65 and 85 years old in good health. Specimen: blood. DNA of the CDR3: TGCGCCAGCACCCGTGAGGGGTTCAGTGAGCAGTTCTTC. Translation: CASTREGFSEQFF.